This TCR beta chain was sequenced in a study of CD8 T cells in ankylosing spondylitis. Study-level points and caveats: Roughly eight highly homologous variants formed a TCR beta motif that appeared characteristic of ankylosing spondylitis blood. A CD8+ phenotype characterized the disease-linked clones, which were relatively rare in peripheral blood. Certain motif variants had earlier been reported in reactive arthritis synovial fluid and blood.

Comments on this clonotype: What it binds is unknown.

5'-RACE, quantitative and with molecular barcodes, yielded the TCR beta libraries. TCRdb analysed the 5' RACE reads with MiXCR anew, one entry per CDR3 protein. The table shows some 130,000 distinct CDR3 sequences, with 15% to 20% occurring only once. CDR3 size: 15 residues. V was clipped by 5 bases and J by 1 base, with 13 bases between them. Germline V gene sequence: CDR1 MNHEY, CDR2 SVGEGT. Material: blood, either unsorted or a sorted T cell fraction (not recorded which). The chain employs TRBV6-2 or TRBV6-3 and TRBJ2-3, with D perhaps assigned TRBD1 or TRBD2 (5 bases each). The clonotype comes from a male donor with ankylosing spondylitis. CDR3 protein: CASSLRDLGTDTQYF. The CDR3 DNA is TGTGCCAGCAGTCTCCGGGACCTAGGCACAGATACGCAGTATTTT.